This T cell receptor (beta chain) originates from a study of control samples from healthy donors and cancer patients. Per germline, CDR1 SGHRS and CDR2 YFSETQ. Deletions cut 2 bases from V and 2 bases from J, with 11 bases between. This CDR3 region has 14 residues. TCRdb keeps only in-frame clones here, not all; method: immunoSEQ multiplex PCR. The data contain 55,000 to 65,000 clones, more than 75% of them seen just once; the ten biggest clones take up about an eighth. Sample: PBMCs. The sequence came from a woman aged 55-69 years with lung cancer. The genes are TRBV5-1 and TRBJ2-7; D may be TRBD1 or TRBD2 (5 bases each). CDR3 sequence reads: CASSFGGRAYEQYF. CDR3 nucleotides: TGCGCCAGCAGCTTTGGGGGTAGGGCCTACGAGCAGTACTTC.